The entry below gives a single T cell receptor beta chain sequence along with its context. Its antigen remains undetermined. Base qualities are missing; no much larger clone stands one base away. The data originate from a study of T cells after yellow fever vaccination (dated 2019 in TCRdb). Broadly, across the study: Libraries from fractions with low cell numbers were prepared with the SMART-Seq v4 Ultra Low Input RNA kit. To follow T-cell clones before and after both primary and booster YFV17D yellow fever vaccination, bulk TCR alpha and beta repertoires underwent longitudinal sequencing. Two healthy male donors, one aged 18 to 30 and one aged 30 to 40 years, made up the cohort. Bulk PBMC replicates and cell subsets were isolated from blood drawn at multiple timepoints before and after both primary and secondary immunization.

In the germline V gene, CDR1 corresponds to SGHVS and CDR2 to FQNEAQ. V loses 4 bases at its end and J loses 1 base; junction bases beyond the gene matches: 9. Taken from cysteine to phenylalanine, the CDR3 has 18 residues. The only DNA kept is the CDR3, 54 bases in frame from the first base. What the research found in general, with its limitations: FACS-sorted repertoires could contain abundant contaminating clonotypes from the bulk population, so computational filtering was required. A small fraction of clonotypes showed up in both the CD4 and CD8 compartments, probably as a result of convergent recombination. Compared with the primary T-cell response, the secondary T-cell response was weaker but faster, peaking on day 5 rather than day 15. Most clones expanded after primary vaccination were re-detected after the booster (96% of CD4 and approximately 85% of CD8), suggesting broad memory maintenance. Only a couple of donors were included in the study, so the extent to which the findings can be generalized is limited.

TCR cDNA was synthesized by 5'RACE template switching, which introduced a universal primer site and unique molecular identifiers. Priming of cDNA synthesis was performed from both the TCR alpha and TCR beta constant segments. Libraries were amplified in two PCR steps, with sample barcodes and sequencing adapters added in the second step. Libraries were sequenced on Illumina HiSeq 2500 (2x100 bp) or NovaSeq (2x150 bp). The paper's processing steps were these. MIGEC handled demultiplexing of reads and collapsing into UMI consensus sequences, while MiXCR performed V(D)J alignment. Vaccine-responding clonotypes were defined with edgeR using replicate PBMC samples, requiring FDR below 0.01 and a log2 fold change above 5 up to day 15. Each bulk clonotype was labeled CD4 or CD8 based on which sequenced repertoire, CD4 or CD8, contained the clonotype at higher abundance. TCRdb trimmed the raw reads at Q25, called clones with MiXCR and kept productive beta chains. Rows are combined by CDR3 protein, so each entry shows the most common genes and DNA. It is TCRdb's table, rather than the study itself, that gives the V and J calls and clone size. The sample profile shows roughly 250,000 distinct CDR3 sequences; over 10% of them were found once. Of the sample, 0.4% to 0.65% falls within the top ten clones.

This sample's treatment or condition label indicates: live attenuated yellow fever vaccine strain. A standard Ficoll-Paque protocol was used to isolate PBMCs from peripheral blood. Dynabeads CD4 and CD8 positive selection kits were used to isolate CD4 and CD8 T-cell fractions. TriZol was used to extract RNA from bulk PBMCs, CD4 and CD8 fractions, and dextramer-positive and dextramer-negative fractions. This specimen was CD4+ T cells sorted from PBMCs, taken 45 days after the yellow fever booster vaccination. The V and J segments used are TRBV7-8 and TRBJ2-3, with TRBD2 matching 12 junction bases. This TCR derives from a man aged 30-40 years who received the YFV17D yellow fever vaccine. The sequence in DNA is TGTGCCAGCAGCTCTTCCCGGACTAGCGGGATGGGCACAGATACGCAGTATTTT. It translates to CASSSSRTSGMGTDTQYF.